This T cell receptor (beta chain) is from a study of T and B cells in COVID-19 patients. The overall study: In the active-infection cohort, about 90% of the roughly 20 patients had comorbidities linked to unfavorable COVID-19 outcome.

Study-wide results and caveats: At recovery TRB diversity and richness exceeded healthy donors, after highly clonal active COVID-19 repertoires.

Regarding this clonotype: As yet, its antigen is unknown.

TRB rearrangements were amplified by multiplex PCR with BIOMED2 TRB-A/B primers. TCRdb reanalysed the multiplex PCR reads using MiXCR and keeps one entry per CDR3 protein. The sample yields 7,500 to 8,000 distinct CDR3 sequences, approximately 25% seen once. Germline lookup yields CDR1 MNHEY and CDR2 SVGAGI. V was cut by 5 bases and J by 11 bases, with 16 bases left in between. This CDR3 is 13 amino acids long. TRB was amplified from around 250-500 ng of blood genomic DNA. The chain carries TRBV6-5 and TRBJ1-5, with a tentative D call TRBD1 (5 bases). The sequenced material came from blood. This sequence originates from a human donor with active COVID-19. The CDR3 sequence is CASSGTVGAAQHF. CDR3 DNA sequence: TGTGCCAGCAGTGGGACGGTGGGTGCGGCCCAGCATTTT.